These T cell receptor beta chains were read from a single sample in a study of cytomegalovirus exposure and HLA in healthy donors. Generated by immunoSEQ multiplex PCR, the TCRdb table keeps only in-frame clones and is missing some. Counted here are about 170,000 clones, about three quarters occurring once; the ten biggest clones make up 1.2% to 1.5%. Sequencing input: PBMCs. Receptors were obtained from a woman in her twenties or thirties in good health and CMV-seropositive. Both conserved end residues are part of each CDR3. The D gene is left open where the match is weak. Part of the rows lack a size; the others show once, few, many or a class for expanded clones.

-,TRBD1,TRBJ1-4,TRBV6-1,CASRDRGSTNEKLFF,TGTGCCAGCAGAGACAGGGGATCAACTAATGAAAAACTGTTTTTT
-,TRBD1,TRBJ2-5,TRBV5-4,CASSLDRGSLETQYF,TGTGCCAGCAGCTTGGACAGGGGGAGCCTAGAGACCCAGTACTTC
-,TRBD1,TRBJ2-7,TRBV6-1,CASRSRTGPPYEQYF,TGTGCCAGCAGGTCCCGGACAGGGCCCCCTTACGAGCAGTACTTC
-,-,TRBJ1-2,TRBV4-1,CASSQVPDNYGYTF,TGCGCCAGCAGCCAAGTGCCAGATAACTATGGCTACACCTTC
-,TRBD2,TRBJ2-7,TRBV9,CASSVDPSGSFDEQYF,TGTGCCAGCAGCGTAGATCCCAGCGGGAGTTTCGACGAGCAGTACTTC
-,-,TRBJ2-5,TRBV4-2,CASSQGRDPGETQYF,TGTGCCAGCAGCCAAGGGCGGGACCCAGGGGAGACCCAGTACTTC
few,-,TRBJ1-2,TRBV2,CASSENSNYGYTF,TGTGCCAGCAGTGAAAACAGCAACTATGGCTACACCTTC
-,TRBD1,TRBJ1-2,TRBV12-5,CASGAGQALVAGGGYTF,TGTGCTAGTGGTGCCGGACAGGCTCTGGTCGCCGGTGGAGGCTACACCTTC
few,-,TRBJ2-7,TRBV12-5,CASGLARQGSRSYEQYF,TGTGCTAGTGGTTTGGCGAGGCAGGGGAGTAGGTCCTACGAGCAGTACTTC
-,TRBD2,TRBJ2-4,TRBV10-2,CASSESGGRSILAKNIQYF,TGCGCCAGCAGTGAGTCTGGCGGGAGGTCTATTCTAGCCAAAAACATTCAGTACTTC
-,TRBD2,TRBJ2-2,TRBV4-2,CASSQGEETSETGELFF,TGTGCCAGCAGCCAAGGTGAGGAGACTAGCGAGACCGGGGAGCTGTTTTTT
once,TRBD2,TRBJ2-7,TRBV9,CASSEGLAGDYEQYF,TGTGCCAGCAGCGAGGGACTAGCGGGAGACTACGAGCAGTACTTC
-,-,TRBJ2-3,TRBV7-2,CASSLDVSRGRTNTQYF,TGTGCCAGCAGCTTAGACGTGTCGCGGGGCCGAACAAATACGCAGTATTTT
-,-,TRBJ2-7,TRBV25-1,CASSVIHEQYF,TGTGCCAGCAGTGTCATCCACGAGCAGTACTTC
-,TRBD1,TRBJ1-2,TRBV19,CASTWGQYGYTF,TGTGCCAGTACCTGGGGACAGTATGGCTACACCTTC
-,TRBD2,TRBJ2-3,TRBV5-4,CASSLTSGAADTQYF,TGTGCCAGCAGCTTGACTAGCGGGGCAGCGGATACGCAGTATTTT
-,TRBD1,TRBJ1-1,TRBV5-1,CASSWGQGRETEAFF,TGCGCCAGCAGCTGGGGACAGGGAAGAGAGACTGAAGCTTTCTTT
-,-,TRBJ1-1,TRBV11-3,CASSLGQGANTEAFF,TGTGCCAGCAGCTTAGGGCAGGGCGCGAACACTGAAGCTTTCTTT
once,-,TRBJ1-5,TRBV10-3,CAITPSGDQPQHF,TGTGCCATCACCCCTTCAGGGGATCAGCCCCAGCATTTT
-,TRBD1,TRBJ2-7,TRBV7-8,CASSLGDRGLPYEQYF,TGTGCCAGCAGCTTAGGGGACAGGGGGCTACCCTACGAGCAGTACTTC
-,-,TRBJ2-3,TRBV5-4,CASSQDKARTDTQYF,TGTGCCAGCAGCCAGGACAAGGCTCGCACAGATACGCAGTATTTT
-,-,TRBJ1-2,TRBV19,CASNKRDSFGYTF,TGTGCCAGTAATAAGAGGGATTCCTTTGGCTACACCTTC
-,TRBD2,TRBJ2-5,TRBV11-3,CASSPRVAGRQETQYF,TGTGCCAGCAGCCCCCGAGTAGCGGGGCGTCAAGAGACCCAGTACTTC
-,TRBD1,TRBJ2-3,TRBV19,CASSLRTGTTDTQYF,TGTGCCAGTAGTCTGAGGACAGGGACGACAGATACGCAGTATTTT
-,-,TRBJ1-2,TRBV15,CATSPNRAGKVYGYTF,TGTGCCACCAGCCCCAACAGGGCAGGGAAAGTCTATGGCTACACCTTC
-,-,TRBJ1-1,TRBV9,CASSAGWEGAEAFF,TGTGCCAGCAGCGCCGGCTGGGAGGGCGCTGAAGCTTTCTTT
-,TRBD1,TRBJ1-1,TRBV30,CAWRGTGTEAFF,TGTGCCTGGAGAGGGACAGGGACTGAAGCTTTCTTT
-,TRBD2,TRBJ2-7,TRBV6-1,CASSEEREWYEQYF,TGTGCCAGCAGTGAAGAGCGGGAGTGGTACGAGCAGTACTTC
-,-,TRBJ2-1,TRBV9,CASGERDLSYNEQFF,TGTGCCAGCGGCGAGCGCGACTTATCCTACAATGAGCAGTTCTTC
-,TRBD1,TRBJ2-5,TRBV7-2,CASSLAGQGARETQYF,TGTGCCAGCAGCTTAGCAGGACAGGGGGCGCGAGAGACCCAGTACTTC
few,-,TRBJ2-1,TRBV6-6,CASSYSKGEQFF,TGTGCCAGCAGTTACTCAAAGGGGGAGCAGTTCTTC
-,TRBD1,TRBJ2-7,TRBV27,CASSLSAPGQGEAVVYEQYF,TGTGCCAGCAGTTTGTCTGCCCCGGGACAGGGGGAGGCCGTCGTCTACGAGCAGTACTTC
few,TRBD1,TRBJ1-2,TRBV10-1,CASSSDRGSYGYTF,TGCGCCAGCAGCTCAGACAGGGGTTCCTATGGCTACACCTTC
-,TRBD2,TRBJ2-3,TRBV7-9,CASSLAGTSGTDTQYF,TGTGCCAGCAGCTTGGCCGGGACTAGCGGCACAGATACGCAGTATTTT
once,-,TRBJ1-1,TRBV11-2,CASSLEISVNTEAFF,TGTGCCAGCAGCTTAGAGATTAGCGTGAACACTGAAGCTTTCTTT
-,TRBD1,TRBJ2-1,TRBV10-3,CAISDRGSNEQFF,TGTGCCATCAGCGACAGGGGCAGTAATGAGCAGTTCTTC
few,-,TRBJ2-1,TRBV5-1,CASSFDSHNEQFF,TGCGCCAGCAGCTTTGACAGTCACAATGAGCAGTTCTTC
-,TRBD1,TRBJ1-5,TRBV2,CASTSGTGSQPQHF,TGTGCCAGCACCTCCGGGACAGGGAGTCAGCCCCAGCATTTT
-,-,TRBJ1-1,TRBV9,CASSPTQNTEAFF,TGTGCCAGCAGCCCAACACAAAACACTGAAGCTTTCTTT
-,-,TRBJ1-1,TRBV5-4,CASSGGTLAEAFF,TGTGCCAGCAGCGGAGGGACCCTGGCTGAAGCTTTCTTT
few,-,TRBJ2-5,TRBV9,CASSVDFQETQYF,TGTGCCAGCAGCGTAGACTTCCAAGAGACCCAGTACTTC
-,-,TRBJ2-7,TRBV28,CASNRYYEQYF,TGTGCCAGCAATCGGTACTACGAGCAGTACTTC
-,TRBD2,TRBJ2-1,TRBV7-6,CASSLSLAGVFREQFF,TGTGCCAGCAGCTTAAGCCTAGCGGGAGTTTTCCGCGAGCAGTTCTTC
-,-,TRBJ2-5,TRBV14,CASSQEEERSFPGVGETQYF,TGTGCCAGCAGCCAAGAGGAAGAGAGGAGTTTCCCAGGGGTCGGGGAGACCCAGTACTTC
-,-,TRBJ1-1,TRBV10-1,CASKGDQDTEAFF,TGCGCCAGCAAAGGGGATCAGGACACTGAAGCTTTCTTT
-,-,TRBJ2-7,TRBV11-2,CASSSLGSSYEQYF,TGTGCCAGCAGCTCGCTTGGTAGCTCCTACGAGCAGTACTTC
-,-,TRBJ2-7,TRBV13,CASSQGQSSYEQYF,TGTGCCAGCAGCCAAGGACAGAGCTCCTACGAGCAGTACTTC
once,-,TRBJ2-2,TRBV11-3,CASSSYRQITGELFF,TGTGCCAGCAGCTCCTACCGACAGATCACCGGGGAGCTGTTTTTT
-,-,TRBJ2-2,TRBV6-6,CASSYESDTGELFF,TGTGCCAGCAGTTACGAATCGGACACCGGGGAGCTGTTTTTT
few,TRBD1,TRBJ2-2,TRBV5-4,CASSSRTGGDTGELFF,TGTGCCAGCAGCTCTCGGACAGGGGGCGATACCGGGGAGCTGTTTTTT
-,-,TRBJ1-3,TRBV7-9,CASSPLSNPGNTIYF,TGTGCCAGCAGCCCCCTTTCTAACCCTGGAAACACCATATATTTT
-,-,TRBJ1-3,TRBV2,CASSDFQNTIYF,TGTGCCAGCAGTGATTTCCAGAACACCATATATTTT
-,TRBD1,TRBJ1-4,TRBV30,CACSRDRGEKLFF,TGTGCCTGTTCCCGGGACAGGGGTGAAAAACTGTTTTTT